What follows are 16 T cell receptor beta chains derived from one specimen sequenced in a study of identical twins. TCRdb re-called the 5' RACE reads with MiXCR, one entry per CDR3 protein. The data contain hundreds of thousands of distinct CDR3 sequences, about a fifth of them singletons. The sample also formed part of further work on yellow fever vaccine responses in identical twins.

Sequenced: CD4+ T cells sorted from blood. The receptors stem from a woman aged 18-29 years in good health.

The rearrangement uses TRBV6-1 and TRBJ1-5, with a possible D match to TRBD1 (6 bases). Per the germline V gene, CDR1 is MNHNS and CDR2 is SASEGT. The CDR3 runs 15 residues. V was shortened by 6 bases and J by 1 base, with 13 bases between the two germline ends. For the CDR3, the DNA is TGTGCCAGCAGACTGACAGGATACAGCAATCAGCCCCAGCATTTT. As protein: CASRLTGYSNQPQHF.

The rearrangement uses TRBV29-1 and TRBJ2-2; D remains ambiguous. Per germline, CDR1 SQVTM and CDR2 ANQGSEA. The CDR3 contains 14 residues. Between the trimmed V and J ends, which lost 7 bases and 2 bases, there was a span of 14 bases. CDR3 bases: TGCAGCGGCCGGCCCACTATCAACACCGGGGAGCTGTTTTTT. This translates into CSGRPTINTGELFF.

The chain's CDR3 is CASSQAWGGYGYTF. The CDR3 nucleotides read TGTGCCAGCAGCCAAGCGTGGGGTGGCTATGGCTACACCTTC. The chain recombines TRBV3-1 with TRBJ1-2; D call uncertain. The CDR3 has 14 residues. Trimming took off 1 base at V and 4 bases at J, with 10 bases between the two ends. Per germline, CDR1 LGHDT and CDR2 YNNKEL (reference sequence).

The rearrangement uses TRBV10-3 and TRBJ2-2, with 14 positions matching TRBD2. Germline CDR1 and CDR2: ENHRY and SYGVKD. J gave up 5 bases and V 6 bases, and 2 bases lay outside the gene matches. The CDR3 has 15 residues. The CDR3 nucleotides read TGTGCCATCAGCAGGACTAGCGGGGGGACCGGGGAGCTGTTTTTT. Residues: CAISRTSGGTGELFF.

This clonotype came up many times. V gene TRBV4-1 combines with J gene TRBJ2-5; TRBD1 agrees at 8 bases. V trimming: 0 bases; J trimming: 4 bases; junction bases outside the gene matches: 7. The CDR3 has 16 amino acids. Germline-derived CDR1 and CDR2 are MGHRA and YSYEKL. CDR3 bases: TGCGCCAGCAGCCAAGAGGGGGACAGGAGCTTAGAGACCCAGTACTTC. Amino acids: CASSQEGDRSLETQYF.

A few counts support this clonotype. In DNA form, the CDR3 reads TGTGCCAGCAGCTTATTAGCGCGCGCGCTCGACAATGAGCAGTTCTTC. Protein sequence: CASSLLARALDNEQFF. J is TRBJ2-1 and V is TRBV11-2, with D possibly matching TRBD2 (5 bases). V dropped 2 bases and J dropped 5 bases, with 16 bases sitting between them. This CDR3 is built from 16 residues. Germline V gene lookup returns CDR1 SGHAT and CDR2 FQNNGV.

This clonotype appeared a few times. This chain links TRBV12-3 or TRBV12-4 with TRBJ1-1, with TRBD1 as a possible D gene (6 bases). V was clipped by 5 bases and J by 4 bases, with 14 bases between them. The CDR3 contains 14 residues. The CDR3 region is CASSQVDSFTEAFF. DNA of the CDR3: TGTGCCAGCAGTCAGGTGGACAGCTTCACTGAAGCTTTCTTT.

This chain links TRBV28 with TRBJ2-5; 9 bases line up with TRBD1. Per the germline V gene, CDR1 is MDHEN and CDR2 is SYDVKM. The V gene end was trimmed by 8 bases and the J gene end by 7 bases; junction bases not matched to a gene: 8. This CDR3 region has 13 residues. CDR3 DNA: TGTGCCAGCGGAACAGGGGGCGAAGGGACCCAGTACTTC. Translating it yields CASGTGGEGTQYF.

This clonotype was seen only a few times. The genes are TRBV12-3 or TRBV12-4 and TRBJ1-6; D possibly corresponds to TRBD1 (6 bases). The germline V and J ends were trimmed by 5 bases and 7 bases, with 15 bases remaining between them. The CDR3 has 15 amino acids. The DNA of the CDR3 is TGTGCCAGCAGTAATCAACAGGGATCCAATTCACCCCTCCACTTT. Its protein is CASSNQQGSNSPLHF.

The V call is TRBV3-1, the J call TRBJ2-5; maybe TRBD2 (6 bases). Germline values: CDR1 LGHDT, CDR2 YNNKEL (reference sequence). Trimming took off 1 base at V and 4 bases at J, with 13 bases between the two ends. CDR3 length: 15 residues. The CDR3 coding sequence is TGTGCCAGCAGCCAAGTGGGGGGAAGGACAGAGACCCAGTACTTC. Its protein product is CASSQVGGRTETQYF.

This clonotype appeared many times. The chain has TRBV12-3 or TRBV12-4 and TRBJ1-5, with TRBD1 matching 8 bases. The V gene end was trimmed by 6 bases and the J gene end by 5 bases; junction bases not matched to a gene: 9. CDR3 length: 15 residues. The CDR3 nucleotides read TGTGCCAGCAGGTACACAGGGGGATGGGATCAGCCCCAGCATTTT. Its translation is CASRYTGGWDQPQHF.

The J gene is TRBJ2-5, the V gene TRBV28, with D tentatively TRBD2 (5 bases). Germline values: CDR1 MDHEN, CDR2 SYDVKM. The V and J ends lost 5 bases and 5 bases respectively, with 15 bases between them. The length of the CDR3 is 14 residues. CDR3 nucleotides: TGTGCCAGCAGTGCCCCCCCGGGGTTGGAGACCCAGTACTTC. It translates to CASSAPPGLETQYF.

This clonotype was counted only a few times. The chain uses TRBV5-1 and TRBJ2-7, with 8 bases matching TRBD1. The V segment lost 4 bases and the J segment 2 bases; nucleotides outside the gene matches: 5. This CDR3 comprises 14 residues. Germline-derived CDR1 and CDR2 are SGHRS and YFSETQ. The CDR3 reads CASSPTGETYEQYF. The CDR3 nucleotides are TGCGCCAGCAGCCCGACAGGGGAAACCTACGAGCAGTACTTC. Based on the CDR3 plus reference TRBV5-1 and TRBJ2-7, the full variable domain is KAGVTQTPRYLIKTRGQQVTLSCSPISGHRSVSWYQQTPGQGLQFLFEYFSETQRNKGNFPGRFSGRQFSNSRSEMNVSTLELGDSALYLCASSPTGETYEQYFGPGTRLTVT.

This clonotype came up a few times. The CDR3, as DNA: TGTGCCAGCAGCCCCTCGGGACAGGGGGGACAGGGTACGCAGTATTTT. This sequence encodes CASSPSGQGGQGTQYF. The chain couples TRBV7-9 to TRBJ2-3; TRBD1 matches at 11 bases. V was pared by 5 bases and J by 8 bases, with 12 bases of the junction left unmatched. This CDR3 contains 16 residues. CDR1 is SEHNR and CDR2 is FQNEAQ in the germline V gene (reference sequence).

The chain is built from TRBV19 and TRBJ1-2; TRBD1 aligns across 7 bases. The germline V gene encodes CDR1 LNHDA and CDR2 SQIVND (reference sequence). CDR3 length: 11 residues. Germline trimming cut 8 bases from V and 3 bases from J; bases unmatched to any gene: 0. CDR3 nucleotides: TGTGCCAGTGGGACAGACTATGGCTACACCTTC. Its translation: CASGTDYGYTF.

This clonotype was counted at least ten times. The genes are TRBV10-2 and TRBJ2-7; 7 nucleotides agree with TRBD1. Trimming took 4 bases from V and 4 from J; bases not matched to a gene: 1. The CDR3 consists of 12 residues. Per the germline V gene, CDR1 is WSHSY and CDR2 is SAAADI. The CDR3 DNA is TGCGCCAGCAGTGGACAGGGTTACGAGCAGTACTTC. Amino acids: CASSGQGYEQYF.